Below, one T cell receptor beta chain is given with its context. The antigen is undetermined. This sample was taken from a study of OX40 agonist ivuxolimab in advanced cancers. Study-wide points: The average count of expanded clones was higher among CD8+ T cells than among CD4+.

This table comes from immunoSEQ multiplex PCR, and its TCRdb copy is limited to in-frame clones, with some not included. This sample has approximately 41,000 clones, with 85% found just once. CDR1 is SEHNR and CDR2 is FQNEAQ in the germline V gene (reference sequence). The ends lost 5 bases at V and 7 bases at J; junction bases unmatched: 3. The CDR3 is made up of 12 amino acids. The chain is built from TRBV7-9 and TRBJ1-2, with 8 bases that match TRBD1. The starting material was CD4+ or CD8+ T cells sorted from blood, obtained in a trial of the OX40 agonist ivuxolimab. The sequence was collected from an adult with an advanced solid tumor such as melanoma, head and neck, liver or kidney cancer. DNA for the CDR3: TGTGCCAGCAGCCTTGACAGGGGTGGCTACACCTTC. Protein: CASSLDRGGYTF.